The text below deals with one T cell receptor beta chain. The clone's antigen remains unknown. Within one base of it there is no much larger clone, and no base qualities were kept. Two rounds of multiplex PCR were performed to amplify the TCR beta CDR3 region from genomic DNA. The first PCR round used primers specific to each TRBV and TRBJ gene, with sequences filed in Chinese patent CN105087789A. Universal primers were used in the second round of PCR. The Roche High Pure PCR Template Preparation Kit was used to extract genomic DNA from frozen PBMCs. Paired-end sequencing with 151 bp reads was performed on the libraries using an Illumina HiSeq 3000. On the authors' methods: Raw reads lacking the multiplex PCR primer sequences were removed with CutAdapt. PEAR was used to merge high-quality paired reads into contigs. MiXCR assigned TRB V, D and J gene segments to each contig by aligning to reference sequences. To remove sequencing errors, CDR3 sequences were clustered according to base quality and sequence similarity. Diversity was calculated as Shannon entropy divided by the natural log of the number of productive TCR sequences. To get clonality, Shannon entropy was divided by the natural log of the number of unique clonotypes, and that result was subtracted from one. Progression-free survival cut-offs for repertoire metrics were chosen using the Youden index of ROC curves, with analyses run in R 3.5.3. TCRdb reanalyzed the raw reads on its own, using fastp at Q25 for trimming and MiXCR for clone calling, and kept in-frame beta chains. For every CDR3 protein sequence, its rows merge into one entry that carries the most common genes and DNA. The V and J calls here are based on TCRdb, not the publication. For this sample the table gives about 19,000 distinct CDR3 sequences, of which around 52% were detected only once. The ten largest clones capture about 25% of the sample.

These data are taken from a study of prognosis after radiotherapy for stage I lung cancer (dated by TCRdb to the early 2020s). Background on the whole study: Between early 2018 and early 2019, roughly 18 patients with stage I NSCLC were enrolled in Nanjing, China. Newly diagnosed primary stage I lung tumors were present in 12 to 15 patients, and oligometastatic NSCLC after surgical resection of the primary tumor was present in four or five patients. Every patient was regarded as medically inoperable, because of comorbidities in over ten cases and refusal of surgery in roughly 7 cases. Ages in the cohort of about a dozen men and over 5 women ranged from about 50 to 84 years, with a median of 74. Eleven to twelve patients had adenocarcinoma and seven had squamous cell carcinoma as the tumor histology. Image-guided IMRT or VMAT was used to deliver SBRT in 3 to 5 fractions at a biologically effective dose of at least 100 Gy. No patient received concurrent therapy alongside SBRT. Distant metastases were developed by four of the 19 patients after SBRT, at a median of around seven months, whereas no significant progression was observed in the other 15 patients. This study profiled peripheral blood TCR beta repertoires from stage I NSCLC patients before and after stereotactic body radiotherapy and linked the repertoires to distant failure. The study took one blood sample before SBRT and one after SBRT from each of approximately 20 patients and sequenced all 40 or so samples.

The CDR3 contains 15 residues, cysteine and phenylalanine counted. The CDR3 DNA has 45 bases and is translated from base 1. V lost 8 bases and J lost 5 bases, and the count of bases not matched to a germline gene is 9. CDR1 and CDR2 (SGHTA, FQGNSA) derive from the germline V gene. No patient had a history of other malignancies or prior chemotherapy or radiotherapy, and all had node-negative disease on CT and PET/CT. At each of two time points, roughly 6 milliliters of peripheral venous blood were collected in EDTA tubes. Ficoll-Paque Plus density-gradient centrifugation was used to isolate PBMCs. Immediately after collection, samples were stored at -80 degrees C until analysis. General findings and caveats noted by the study authors: The small cohort and short follow-up limited the study, so independent validation of the findings is needed. TRBV and TRBJ usage frequencies reportedly varied with metastasis status, involving two V genes at baseline and some ten V and two J genes after SBRT. A decrease in unique TCR clone counts was observed after SBRT (median roughly 10,000 before versus approximately 6,900 after; Wilcoxon paired P=0.011). All reported P values were unadjusted for multiple comparisons. No determination of tumor specificity was made for expanded TCR clones. Post-SBRT Shannon entropy and its change from baseline were lower in patients who developed distant metastases; baseline Shannon entropy was not associated with metastases.

This sample comprised PBMCs, obtained before or after stereotactic body radiation therapy (not recorded which). This receptor was identified in a donor over 45 with non-small cell lung cancer. The receptor chain draws on TRBV7-2 and TRBJ2-1; TRBD1 lines up with 10 middle nucleotides. The CDR3 protein is CASGLAGQGNNEQFF. The nucleotide sequence reads TGTGCCAGCGGACTTGCGGGACAGGGGAACAATGAGCAGTTCTTC.